This TCR beta chain was identified in a study of T cell responses to AZD1222 COVID-19 vaccine. Study information: Combined were second doses at about 4 or about 12 weeks.

Only in-frame clones appear in the TCRdb table, and some are missing; sequencing was by immunoSEQ multiplex PCR. The data contain some 89,000 clones, approximately 90% of them singletons. General observations from the study: CD4 TCRs linked to vaccination spanned spike, dominating at 160-218 and 743-854. The donors showed a predominance of white British ancestry and of females, with possible underestimation of clonal diversity.

Germline CDR1 is GTSNPN and CDR2 is SVGIG (reference sequence). V was cut by 3 bases and J by 1 base, with 19 bases left in between. The CDR3 runs 18 residues. About this clone: Antigen specificity is unknown.

The TCR comes from an adult in good health. The rearrangement links TRBV30 to TRBJ2-6; D may be TRBD1 or TRBD2 (5 bases each). The sample here was peripheral blood, taken on day 0 of AZD1222 vaccination. CDR3 coding DNA: TGTGCCTGGAGCCTAACCGGGACGTTGGGGTCTGGGGCCAACGTCCTGACTTTC. Encoded protein: CAWSLTGTLGSGANVLTF. The whole variable domain, remainder taken from reference TRBV30 and TRBJ2-6, is SQTIHQWPATLVQPVGSPLSLECTVEGTSNPNLYWYRQAAGRGLQLLFYSVGIGQISSEVPQNLSASRPQDRQFILSSKKLLLSDSGFYLCAWSLTGTLGSGANVLTFGAGSRLTVL.